The present entry profiles one T cell receptor beta chain with its context. Its specificity is not known. The sample originates from a study of post-analysis software for immune sequencing data. Background on the study: Secondary progressive, relapsing-remitting and progressive-relapsing multiple sclerosis were among the included disease courses.

Every TCR beta cDNA library bore unique molecular identifiers. TCRdb reprocessed the PCR reads via MiXCR and lists one record per CDR3 protein. The table includes 750,000 to 900,000 distinct CDR3 sequences, 46% detected once. Per germline, CDR1 SQVTM and CDR2 ANQGSEA. Between the trimmed V and J ends, which lost 3 bases and 0 bases, there was a span of 9 bases. CDR3 length equals 14 residues. Findings and caveats of the study: There were about 5 TRBV segments more frequent in patients than controls, and TRBV5-6, TRBV5-1 and TRBV20-1 were among them. Samples made in the same batch grouped tightly together by F measure.

Sequenced material: blood. This receptor was identified in a girl aged 10 to 17 with multiple sclerosis. The rearrangement joins TRBV29-1 to TRBJ2-1; D gene unclear. CDR3 sequence: CSVELISSYNEQFF. CDR3 nucleotides: TGCAGCGTTGAGCTCATAAGCTCCTACAATGAGCAGTTCTTC.